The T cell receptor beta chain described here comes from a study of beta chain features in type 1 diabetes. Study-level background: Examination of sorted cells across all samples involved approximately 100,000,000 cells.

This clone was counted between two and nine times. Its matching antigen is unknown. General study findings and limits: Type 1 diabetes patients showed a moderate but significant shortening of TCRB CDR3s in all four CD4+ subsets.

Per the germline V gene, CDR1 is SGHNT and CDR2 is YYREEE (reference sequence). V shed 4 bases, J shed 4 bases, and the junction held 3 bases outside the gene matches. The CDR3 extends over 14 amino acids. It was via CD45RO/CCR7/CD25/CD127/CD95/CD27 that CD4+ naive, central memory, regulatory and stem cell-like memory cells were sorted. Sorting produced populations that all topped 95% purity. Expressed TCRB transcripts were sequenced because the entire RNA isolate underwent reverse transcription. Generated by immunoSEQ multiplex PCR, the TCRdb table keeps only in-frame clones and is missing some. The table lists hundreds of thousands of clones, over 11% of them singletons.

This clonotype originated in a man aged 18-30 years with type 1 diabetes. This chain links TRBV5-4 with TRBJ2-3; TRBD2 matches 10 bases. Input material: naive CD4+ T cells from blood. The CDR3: CASSLGLAADTQYF. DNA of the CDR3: TGTGCCAGCAGCCTTGGACTAGCGGCAGATACGCAGTATTTT.